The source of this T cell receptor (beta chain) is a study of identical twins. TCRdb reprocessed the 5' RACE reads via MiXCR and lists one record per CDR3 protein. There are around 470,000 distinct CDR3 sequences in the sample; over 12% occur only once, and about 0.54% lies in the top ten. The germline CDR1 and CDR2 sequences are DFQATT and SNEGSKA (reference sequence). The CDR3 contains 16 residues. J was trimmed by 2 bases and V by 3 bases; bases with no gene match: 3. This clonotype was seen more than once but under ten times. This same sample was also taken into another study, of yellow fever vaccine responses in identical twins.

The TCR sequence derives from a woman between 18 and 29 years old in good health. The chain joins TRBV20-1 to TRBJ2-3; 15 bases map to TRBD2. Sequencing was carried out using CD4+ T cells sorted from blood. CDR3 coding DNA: TGCAGTGCTAGCGGGACTAGCGGGGGGTCCACAGATACGCAGTATTTT. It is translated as CSASGTSGGSTDTQYF.